Shown below are 8 T cell receptor beta chains from a single sample sequenced in a study of response to subunit inactivated influenza vaccine. TCRdb re-called the RT-PCR reads through MiXCR, storing one row per CDR3 protein. Counted here are 530,000 or so distinct CDR3 sequences, around 11% occurring once; the ten biggest clones make up roughly a tenth. This sample comprised PBMCs from blood, obtained on the day of vaccination. The receptors shown here come from a man aged 50 to 60 who received an inactivated influenza vaccine.

In its sample, this clonotype was seen a few times. The gene calls are TRBV5-1 and TRBJ1-4; 9 nucleotides match TRBD1. Per germline, CDR1 SGHRS and CDR2 YFSETQ. The CDR3 has 15 residues. Trimming at V came to 4 bases and at J to 7 bases, leaving 8 bases not matched to a gene. The CDR3 loop is CASSGGQGSTEKLFF. The CDR3 region has the DNA TGCGCCAGCAGCGGGGGACAGGGATCTACTGAAAAACTGTTTTTT.

The chain combines TRBV20-1 with TRBJ2-7, with 9 nucleotides matching TRBD2. V was pared by 6 bases and J by 3 bases, with 9 bases of the junction left unmatched. CDR1 is DFQATT and CDR2 is SNEGSKA in the germline V gene (reference sequence). The CDR3 consists of 14 residues. The CDR3 reads CSARAISGSYEQYF. The CDR3 coding sequence is TGCAGTGCGAGGGCGATTAGCGGGAGCTACGAGCAGTACTTC.

This clonotype has ten or more counts. This rearrangement joins TRBV4-3 to TRBJ1-2, with 7 bases identical to TRBD1. The CDR3 runs to 16 residues. In germline, CDR1 is LGHNA, CDR2 YSLEER. The junction had 9 bases not matched to a gene; V was cut back by 5 bases and J by 0 bases. In DNA, the CDR3 is TGCGCCAGCAGCTTAAGCGACAGGGCATCTAACTATGGCTACACCTTC. Encoded protein: CASSLSDRASNYGYTF.

This clonotype was observed at least ten times. This chain joins TRBV7-2 and TRBJ1-5; D remains ambiguous. Germline values: CDR1 SGHTA, CDR2 FQGNSA. Trimming took off 5 bases at V and 3 bases at J, with 14 bases between the two ends. The length of the CDR3 is 15 residues. The DNA of the CDR3 is TGTGCCAGCAGCGCCTCTGGACTGAACAATCAGCCCCAGCATTTT. Translating it yields CASSASGLNNQPQHF. Variable domain in full (rest from reference TRBV7-2 and TRBJ1-5): GAGVSQSPSNKVTEKGKDVELRCDPISGHTALYWYRQSLGQGLEFLIYFQGNSAPDKSGLPSDRFSAERTGGSVSTLTIQRTQQEDSAVYLCASSASGLNNQPQHFGDGTRLSIL.

CDR3 DNA: TGTGCCAGCAGTACGGGGACAGTCACGAACACTGAAGCTTTCTTT. Protein product: CASSTGTVTNTEAFF. The chain employs TRBV6-1 and TRBJ1-1; 7 bases match TRBD1. The germline V gene encodes CDR1 MNHNS and CDR2 SASEGT. The length of the CDR3 is 15 residues. The V gene end was trimmed by 5 bases and the J gene end by 1 base; junction bases not matched to a gene: 7.

The sample holds a few counts of this clonotype. The chain employs TRBV5-1 and TRBJ2-5; 8 bases map to TRBD2. Germline loops: CDR1 SGHRS, CDR2 YFSETQ. Trimming removed 2 bases from V and 2 bases from J; junction bases left unmatched: 5. This CDR3 spans 15 amino acids. For the CDR3, the DNA is TGCGCCAGCAGCTTAGTTAGCGGGGCTCAAGAGACCCAGTACTTC. It specifies CASSLVSGAQETQYF.

CDR3 amino acids: CASSYSSREEQYF. For the CDR3, the DNA is TGTGCCAGCAGTTACTCGTCTCGGGAAGAGCAGTACTTC. This chain links TRBV6-2 or TRBV6-3 with TRBJ2-7; the D gene is possibly TRBD2 (5 bases). The ends were cut back, 0 bases at V and 7 bases at J, with 10 bases in the middle. CDR3 length: 13 residues. From germline, CDR1 is MNHEY and CDR2 SVGEGT.

At least ten counts were recorded for this clonotype. J is TRBJ1-2 and V is TRBV12-3 or TRBV12-4; D perhaps matches TRBD1 (5 bases). Between the trimmed V and J ends, which lost 4 bases and 4 bases, there was a span of 10 bases. This CDR3 is built from 13 residues. The CDR3 DNA sequence: TGTGCCAGCAGTTCATGGCAGGGCTATGGCTACACCTTC. Translating it yields CASSSWQGYGYTF.